This TCR beta chain was sequenced for a study of T cells after yellow fever vaccination. Study in general: Fractions of low cell number were prepared using SMART-Seq v4 Ultra Low Input.

Points from the study as a whole: After the booster, about 95% of CD4 and about nine tenths of CD8 primary-response clones were re-detected. There was a possibility that FACS-sorted repertoires contained abundant clonotypes contaminating from the bulk population.

As concerns this clonotype: Its specificity is unknown.

The CDR3 length is 15 residues. The V gene lost 5 bases and the J gene lost 1 base, with 12 bases spanning the gap. Germline V lookup: CDR1 SGHTA, CDR2 FQGNSA. 5'RACE template switching added a universal primer site and UMIs to TCR cDNA. TCRdb analysed the 5' RACE reads with MiXCR anew, one entry per CDR3 protein. This table has a few hundred thousand distinct CDR3 sequences, roughly 7.2% appearing once. The sequence came from a man in his thirties or forties who received the YFV17D yellow fever vaccine. This chain links TRBV7-2 with TRBJ1-5; perhaps TRBD1 as D (6 bases). Sequenced here: CD4+ T cells sorted from PBMCs, sampled 15 days after the yellow fever booster vaccination. The CDR3 sequence is CASSAGTISNQPQHF. CDR3 DNA: TGTGCCAGCAGCGCGGGGACAATAAGCAATCAGCCCCAGCATTTT.